The clone carrying this T cell receptor beta chain was observed once. Sequencing used immunoSEQ multiplex PCR; TCRdb keeps in-frame clones, though not all of them. The data show approximately 88,000 clones, 65% to 80% seen once. The record originates from a study of blood T cell repertoires in COVID-19. The overall study: Samples taken during acute and convalescent COVID-19 were collected in the United States, Italy and Spain. PBMCs, B-cell-depleted T cells, or T cells were the source of the cDNA or gDNA that made up the material.

V was pared by 2 bases and J by 6 bases, with 4 bases of the junction left unmatched. Germline CDR1 and CDR2: SGHTA and FQGTGA. The CDR3 runs to 13 residues. The TCR was taken from a human donor in a cohort sampled during active COVID-19. The sequenced material came from peripheral blood. This rearrangement joins TRBV7-3 to TRBJ2-7; 7 nucleotides align to TRBD2. The CDR3 spells CASSLEGRGEQYF. The CDR3, as DNA: TGTGCCAGCAGCTTAGAGGGGAGGGGCGAGCAGTACTTC.